This T cell receptor beta chain was profiled in a study of shared clonotypes between healthy human individuals. Study-level points and caveats: Some clonotypes were shared by all four sorted-subset donors, while others were not shared. The non-shared ones had lower generation probabilities than the shared ones.

Notes on this clone: Its antigen is as yet unknown.

Splitting of each subset's genomic DNA was done evenly across several immunoSEQ plates. Clones were sequenced by immunoSEQ multiplex PCR, and TCRdb holds only the in-frame ones, with some missing. The sample holds roughly 570,000 clones, about 98% seen once. Germline CDR1 reads PRHDT; CDR2 reads FYEKMQ (reference sequence). The CDR3 extends over 14 amino acids. Between the trimmed V and J ends, which lost 5 bases and 9 bases, there was a span of 17 bases. Only CD45RO-negative cells positively selected for CCR7 counted as naive CD8 cells, so terminally differentiated effector memory CD45RA+ cells were excluded.

This clonotype was obtained from a man aged 25 to 45 in good health. The specimen sequenced was naive CD8+ T cells sorted from blood. The chain has TRBV13 and TRBJ2-1, with D perhaps TRBD1 (8 bases). CDR3 nucleotides: TGTGCCAGCAGCCCCTGGGGGGGGACAGGTGAGCAGTTCTTC. Residues: CASSPWGGTGEQFF.